The 18 T cell receptor beta chains given below trace back to one sample, sequenced in a study of OX40 agonist ivuxolimab in advanced cancers. Here immunoSEQ multiplex PCR was the method, and the copy in TCRdb shows in-frame clones only, minus some. The top ten clones hold approximately 20% of a sample with 30,000 to 35,000 clones, over 60% of them seen once. The material was CD4+ or CD8+ T cells sorted from blood, obtained in a trial of the OX40 agonist ivuxolimab. The receptor source for this set is an adult with an advanced solid tumor such as melanoma, head and neck, liver or kidney cancer.

The chain recombines TRBV30 with TRBJ1-5; the D is unclear. Deletions cut 2 bases from V and 8 bases from J, with 10 bases between. This CDR3 has 12 amino acids. Germline CDR1 reads GTSNPN; CDR2 reads SVGIG (reference sequence). CDR3 bases: TGTGCCTGGAGTCTAGGGAATGAGCCCCAGCATTTT. Protein sequence: CAWSLGNEPQHF.

Only one count was recorded for this clone. The gene calls are TRBV5-1 and TRBJ2-5, with TRBD2 identical over 8 bases. The CDR3 is 14 residues long. The J segment lost 1 base and the V segment lost 5 bases, leaving 4 bases of the junction unmatched. Per germline, CDR1 SGHRS and CDR2 YFSETQ. CDR3 amino acids: CASSSGAIQETQYF. The CDR3 bases are TGCGCCAGCAGTAGCGGGGCGATCCAAGAGACCCAGTACTTC.

This chain joins TRBV6-5 and TRBJ2-7, with D tentatively TRBD1 (6 bases). V lost 7 bases, J lost 2 bases, and 12 bases lay in between. Germline-derived CDR1 and CDR2 are MNHEY and SVGAGI. CDR3 length equals 13 residues. The CDR3 bases are TGTGCCAGCACTGACAGGCTTACCTACGAGCAGTACTTC. This sequence encodes CASTDRLTYEQYF.

The V and J genes are TRBV2 and TRBJ1-6; D call uncertain. The CDR3 loop spans 13 amino acids. The V and J ends lost 2 bases and 7 bases respectively, with 6 bases between them. From germline, CDR1 is SNHLY and CDR2 FYNNEI. CDR3 nucleotide sequence: TGTGCCAGCAGTGAACCGGGGAATTCACCCCTCCACTTT. It translates to CASSEPGNSPLHF.

A note on this clone: A junction boundary mismatches the germline segment, possibly from a read error. The chain recombines TRBV25-1 with TRBJ2-2, with unresolved D. Germline lookup yields CDR1 MGHDK and CDR2 SYGVNS. The CDR3 runs 15 residues. CDR3 DNA sequence: TGTGCCAGCAGTTCCCAACGGCCAGACACCCGGGAGCTGTTTTTT. Its translation: CASSSQRPDTRELFF.

The chain carries TRBV18 and TRBJ2-7, with D possibly being TRBD1 (5 bases). The length of the CDR3 is 13 residues. Trimming removed 4 bases from V and 6 bases from J, with 13 bases in between. Germline-derived CDR1 and CDR2 are KGHSH and LQKENI. The CDR3 loop is CASSRQNSREQYF. The CDR3 region has the DNA TGTGCCAGCTCACGACAGAATTCCCGCGAGCAGTACTTC.

V usage is TRBV18 and J usage is TRBJ2-7; D gene uncertain. Per the germline V gene, CDR1 is KGHSH and CDR2 is LQKENI. V was clipped by 6 bases and J by 6 bases, with 21 bases between them. This CDR3 is 15 amino acids long. CDR3 region: CASSPRPTGWGEQYF. Here the CDR3 DNA reads TGTGCCAGCTCGCCGAGACCGACGGGTTGGGGCGAGCAGTACTTC.

The gene calls are TRBV5-1 and TRBJ2-3; 8 nucleotides line up with TRBD1. With V trimmed by 4 bases and J by 6 bases, 7 bases remained unmatched. The CDR3 totals 14 residues. The V gene's germline CDR1 is SGHRS and CDR2 YFSETQ. Written as DNA, the CDR3 is TGCGCCAGCAGCCTACAGGGGGGTTCGGATACGCAGTATTTT. This translates into CASSLQGGSDTQYF.

This sequence joins TRBV28 and TRBJ2-7, with D maybe TRBD2 (8 bases). The CDR3 length is 16 residues. CDR1 MDHEN and CDR2 SYDVKM come from the germline V gene. Trimming left V 4 bases short and J 4 bases short, with 20 bases between. The CDR3 region is CASSSPSGGGIYEQYF. CDR3 coding DNA: TGTGCCAGCAGTTCCCCCTCGGGAGGGGGCATATACGAGCAGTACTTC.

V usage is TRBV19 and J usage is TRBJ2-7, with 9 bases lining up with TRBD2. Germline V lookup: CDR1 LNHDA, CDR2 SQIVND (reference sequence). After removal of 4 bases from V and 1 base from J, the junction contained 5 bases not matched to a gene. The CDR3 totals 15 residues. CDR3 sequence (DNA): TGTGCCAGTAGTACACTAGCGGGCGCTTCCTACGAGCAGTACTTC. Translating it yields CASSTLAGASYEQYF.

In this sample, this clone turned up once. This chain uses TRBV6-6 with TRBJ2-1; D possibly matches TRBD1 or TRBD2 (5 bases each). The V gene lost 6 bases and the J gene lost 10 bases, with 13 bases spanning the gap. The CDR3 length is 12 residues. The germline V gene encodes CDR1 MNHNY and CDR2 SVGAGI (reference sequence). CDR3 DNA: TGTGCCAGCAGACCTAGGGGAGACGAGCAGTTCTTC. Translation gives CASRPRGDEQFF.

The chain uses TRBV4-1 and TRBJ2-1; D is unresolved. The CDR3 spans 17 residues. Germline V gene lookup returns CDR1 MGHRA and CDR2 YSYEKL. The V end was cut by 0 bases, the J end by 5 bases, with 17 bases between. CDR3 residues: CASSQDAQLLAHNEQFF. As DNA, the CDR3 is TGCGCCAGCAGCCAAGATGCCCAGCTTTTAGCCCACAATGAGCAGTTCTTC.

The chain employs TRBV6-6 and TRBJ2-2; no reliable D call. Trimming pared 7 bases from V and 2 bases from J, leaving 11 bases between. Germline lookup yields CDR1 MNHNY and CDR2 SVGAGI (reference sequence). The CDR3 contains 14 residues. Written as DNA, the CDR3 is TGTGCCAGCAATTTAAGAGCCAACACCGGGGAGCTGTTTTTT. Protein sequence: CASNLRANTGELFF.

V usage is TRBV6-5 and J usage is TRBJ2-2; 7 bases map to TRBD1. The CDR3 length is 13 residues. V gave up 2 bases and J gave up 6 bases; unmatched junction bases: 0. Germline V gene sequence: CDR1 MNHEY, CDR2 SVGAGI. Here the CDR3 reads CASSYRGPGELFF. The CDR3 DNA follows: TGTGCCAGCAGTTACAGGGGGCCCGGGGAGCTGTTTTTT.

In this sample, this clone turned up once. The genes are TRBV5-1 and TRBJ1-1; D unresolved. CDR3 length: 13 amino acids. Germline CDR1 reads SGHRS; CDR2 reads YFSETQ. The V end was cut by 4 bases, the J end by 1 base, with 8 bases between. CDR3 loop: CASSPSGNTEAFF. CDR3 bases: TGCGCCAGCAGCCCCTCGGGGAACACTGAAGCTTTCTTT.

The V call is TRBV5-1, the J call TRBJ1-2, with D perhaps matching TRBD1 (5 bases). In germline, CDR1 is SGHRS, CDR2 YFSETQ. V dropped 3 bases and J dropped 1 base, with 13 bases sitting between them. CDR3 length: 15 residues. In DNA form, the CDR3 reads TGCGCCAGCAGCTCAGGGTACATAGATAACTATGGCTACACCTTC. Translation gives CASSSGYIDNYGYTF.

This clone was detected once. The genes are TRBV19 and TRBJ2-1; TRBD1 matches 7 bases. V shed 3 bases and J 7 bases; nucleotides not matched to a gene: 3. The CDR3 is 13 amino acids. Germline loops: CDR1 LNHDA, CDR2 SQIVND (reference sequence). The CDR3 protein is CASSIQGQNEQFF. The CDR3 DNA sequence: TGTGCCAGTAGTATCCAGGGACAGAATGAGCAGTTCTTC.

V is TRBV15 and J is TRBJ1-4, with TRBD1 matching over 7 bases. Germline-derived CDR1 and CDR2 are LNHNV and YYDKDF (reference sequence). V was clipped by 0 bases and J by 6 bases; unmatched bases: 4. CDR3 length: 15 residues. CDR3 DNA: TGTGCCACCAGCAGAGATATCGGGACAGATGAAAAACTGTTTTTT. The encoded protein is CATSRDIGTDEKLFF.